These 28 T cell receptor beta chains came from one sample sequenced in a study of cytomegalovirus exposure and HLA in healthy donors. PCR involved 60 Vbeta and 13 Jbeta primers. The method was immunoSEQ multiplex PCR; TCRdb's version includes in-frame clones alone and lacks a portion of them. The data show approximately 120,000 clones, 81% seen once. The sample taken for sequencing was PBMCs. These receptors came from a man aged 18 to 29 in good health and CMV-seronegative.

This clone showed up just a few times. The V call is TRBV2, the J call TRBJ2-7, with 9 bases matching TRBD1. The V segment lost 10 bases and the J segment 4 bases; nucleotides outside the gene matches: 5. Germline CDR1 and CDR2: SNHLY and FYNNEI. The CDR3 loop spans 12 amino acids. The CDR3 region is CATGTGQYEQYF. CDR3 nucleotides: TGTGCCACCGGGACAGGGCAATACGAGCAGTACTTC.

The J gene is TRBJ2-2, the V gene TRBV7-2, with 10 bases that match TRBD1. Germline trimming cut 0 bases from V and 5 bases from J; bases unmatched to any gene: 6. The CDR3 is 17 residues long. Germline values: CDR1 SGHTA, CDR2 FQGNSA. The CDR3 spells CASSLAGTGAVTGELFF. The DNA of the CDR3 is TGTGCCAGCAGCTTAGCCGGGACAGGGGCTGTTACCGGGGAGCTGTTTTTT. The complete variable domain, with remaining parts taken from reference TRBV7-2 and TRBJ2-2, reads GAGVSQSPSNKVTEKGKDVELRCDPISGHTALYWYRQSLGQGLEFLIYFQGNSAPDKSGLPSDRFSAERTGGSVSTLTIQRTQQEDSAVYLCASSLAGTGAVTGELFFGEGSRLTVL.

Notes on this clone: Mismatch with germline at one junction end may stem from a read error. This rearrangement joins TRBV2 to TRBJ1-2, with 8 nucleotides matching TRBD1. Germline values: CDR1 SNHLY, CDR2 FYNNEI. The CDR3 loop spans 15 amino acids. Here the CDR3 reads CASRRQGPANDGYTF. The CDR3 region has the DNA TGTGCCAGCAGGCGACAGGGGCCCGCTAACGATGGCTACACCTTC.

The chain is built from TRBV7-9 and TRBJ2-3; TRBD1 matches 8 bases. The CDR3 is made up of 16 amino acids. Looked up from germline, CDR1 is SEHNR and CDR2 is FQNEAQ (reference sequence). Trimming took 5 bases from V and 1 from J; bases not matched to a gene: 8. CDR3 protein: CASSRTGIAGTDTQYF. The CDR3 DNA follows: TGTGCCAGCAGCCGGACAGGGATCGCTGGCACAGATACGCAGTATTTT.

V is TRBV9 and J is TRBJ2-2; D is unresolved. The V end was cut by 3 bases, the J end by 4 bases, with 10 bases between. Germline V gene data show CDR1 as SGDLS and CDR2 as YYNGEE. This CDR3 has 14 residues. The CDR3 region is CASSGDTFTGELFF. The DNA of the CDR3 is TGTGCCAGCAGCGGCGACACATTCACCGGGGAGCTGTTTTTT. Combining the CDR3 with reference TRBV9 and TRBJ2-2 gives the whole variable domain DSGVTQTPKHLITATGQRVTLRCSPRSGDLSVYWYQQSLDQGLQFLIQYYNGEERAKGNILERFSAQQFPDLHSELNLSSLELGDSALYFCASSGDTFTGELFFGEGSRLTVL.

The CDR3, as DNA: TGCGCCAGCAGCTTGGATCAGGATTTAGCTTTCTTT. Protein sequence: CASSLDQDLAFF. V gene TRBV5-1 combines with J gene TRBJ1-1; D remains unclear. V lost 0 bases and J lost 10, with 10 bases in between. The CDR3 totals 12 residues. Germline values: CDR1 SGHRS, CDR2 YFSETQ.

The genes are TRBV19 and TRBJ1-1; D not resolved. V was shortened by 3 bases and J by 0 bases, with 8 bases between the two germline ends. This CDR3 is built from 14 residues. Per the germline V gene, CDR1 is LNHDA and CDR2 is SQIVND (reference sequence). Written as DNA, the CDR3 is TGTGCCAGTAGTATTTGGGAGGTGAACACTGAAGCTTTCTTT. It codes for CASSIWEVNTEAFF.

The gene calls are TRBV18 and TRBJ2-3; D is unresolved. The CDR3 extends over 16 amino acids. Germline assignment: CDR1 KGHSH and CDR2 LQKENI. Trimming shortened V by 2 bases and J by 0 bases, and 12 bases separated the two germline ends. The CDR3 loop reads CASSPISSTSTDTQYF. CDR3 nucleotide sequence: TGTGCCAGCTCACCAATAAGCTCCACTAGCACAGATACGCAGTATTTT.

This clone was seen only a few times. The rearrangement uses TRBV18 and TRBJ1-1; D gene uncertain. Germline CDR1 reads KGHSH; CDR2 reads LQKENI. The V end lost 5 bases, the J end lost 0 bases, and 10 bases lay between the germline ends. The CDR3 contains 14 residues. This CDR3 is CASSSDGVNTEAFF. The CDR3 DNA reads as TGTGCCAGCTCATCCGACGGAGTGAACACTGAAGCTTTCTTT.

The chain links TRBV5-1 to TRBJ2-3; D remains ambiguous. Germline values: CDR1 SGHRS, CDR2 YFSETQ. Trimming pared 5 bases from V and 0 bases from J, leaving 10 bases between. CDR3 length: 14 amino acids. CDR3 sequence reads: CASRTETSTDTQYF. In nucleotides, the CDR3 is TGCGCCAGCAGAACGGAGACTAGCACAGATACGCAGTATTTT. The full variable domain, completed using reference TRBV5-1 and TRBJ2-3, is KAGVTQTPRYLIKTRGQQVTLSCSPISGHRSVSWYQQTPGQGLQFLFEYFSETQRNKGNFPGRFSGRQFSNSRSEMNVSTLELGDSALYLCASRTETSTDTQYFGPGTRLTVL.

The chain joins TRBV9 to TRBJ2-3; 7 bases are shared with TRBD1. This CDR3 spans 17 amino acids. Germline V gene data show CDR1 as SGDLS and CDR2 as YYNGEE. With 4 bases clipped from V and 0 bases from J, the junction kept 11 bases outside the gene matches. Written as DNA, the CDR3 is TGTGCCAGCAGCCCCCAGGGACAGCTTTATAGCACAGATACGCAGTATTTT. It specifies CASSPQGQLYSTDTQYF.

The chain joins TRBV25-1 to TRBJ2-1; TRBD2 is a possible D gene (5 bases). Trimming left V 8 bases short and J 7 bases short, with 15 bases between. CDR1 is MGHDK and CDR2 is SYGVNS in the germline V gene. The CDR3 has 13 residues. The CDR3 bases are TGTGCCAGCGCACTAGGACGGAGAAATGAGCAGTTCTTC. Protein: CASALGRRNEQFF.

V gene TRBV19 combines with J gene TRBJ1-1; 7 positions match TRBD1. In germline, CDR1 is LNHDA, CDR2 SQIVND (reference sequence). The length of the CDR3 is 13 residues. Trimming cost V 4 bases and J 7 bases; bases outside gene matches: 6. The CDR3 nucleotides are TGTGCCAGTAGTACCGACAGGGTGGTTGAAGCTTTCTTT. Translated, it gives CASSTDRVVEAFF. The full variable domain, with the rest looked up from reference TRBV19 and TRBJ1-1, is DGGITQSPKYLFRKEGQNVTLSCEQNLNHDAMYWYRQDPGQGLRLIYYSQIVNDFQKGDIAEGYSVSREKKESFPLTVTSAQKNPTAFYLCASSTDRVVEAFFGQGTRLTVV.

This rearrangement joins TRBV5-1 to TRBJ2-7; D is uncertain. The V gene lost 4 bases and the J gene lost 0 bases, with 11 bases spanning the gap. CDR1 is SGHRS and CDR2 is YFSETQ in the germline V gene. The CDR3 covers 14 residues. CDR3 nucleotide sequence: TGCGCCAGCAGCCCAGAGGCGAACTCCTACGAGCAGTACTTC. The encoded protein is CASSPEANSYEQYF.

The chain carries TRBV6-1 and TRBJ1-2, with 7 nucleotides matching TRBD1. The J segment lost 3 bases and the V segment lost 7 bases, leaving 8 bases of the junction unmatched. The germline V gene encodes CDR1 MNHNS and CDR2 SASEGT. The CDR3 extends over 14 amino acids. The CDR3 nucleotides are TGTGCCAGCACGAGACAGGGCCCTGACTATGGCTACACCTTC. It yields the protein CASTRQGPDYGYTF.

The genes are TRBV6-1 and TRBJ2-6; 7 nucleotides agree with TRBD1. CDR3 length: 18 amino acids. V trimming: 4 bases; J trimming: 0 bases; junction bases outside the gene matches: 9. Germline V CDR1 and CDR2: MNHNS, SASEGT. CDR3 loop: CASSVLTGWGSGANVLTF. CDR3 DNA: TGTGCCAGCAGTGTTTTGACAGGGTGGGGCTCTGGGGCCAACGTCCTGACTTTC.

The chain employs TRBV4-3 and TRBJ2-7, with 9 bases fitting TRBD2. This CDR3 region has 16 residues. The V and J ends lost 0 bases and 2 bases, in that order; junction bases with no gene match: 5. Germline CDR1 LGHNA, CDR2 YSLEER. The CDR3 DNA sequence: TGCGCCAGCAGCCAAGAGCGGGGGGGCCGACCCTACGAGCAGTACTTC. Translating gives CASSQERGGRPYEQYF.

This clone appeared once. The rearrangement uses TRBV6-5 and TRBJ1-1; the D gene is possibly TRBD1 (5 bases). CDR1 and CDR2 (germline): MNHEY, SVGAGI. V lost 4 bases and J lost 0, with 12 bases in between. The CDR3 totals 15 residues. The CDR3 sequence: CASSSKWGMNTEAFF. The CDR3 DNA is TGTGCCAGCAGTTCTAAGTGGGGCATGAACACTGAAGCTTTCTTT.

The V gene is TRBV4-3, the J gene TRBJ1-1; D not resolved. V lost 1 base and J lost 5, with 8 bases in between. The CDR3 sequence is 13 residues long. Germline loops: CDR1 LGHNA, CDR2 YSLEER. The chain's CDR3 is CASSQARYTEAFF. The DNA of the CDR3 is TGCGCCAGCAGCCAAGCGAGATATACTGAAGCTTTCTTT.

The chain uses TRBV7-2 and TRBJ2-1, with 11 positions matching TRBD2. The CDR3 has 16 amino acids. V was clipped by 4 bases and J by 3 bases; unmatched bases: 5. CDR1 SGHTA and CDR2 FQGNSA come from the germline V gene. This CDR3 is CASSSSSGGFYNEQFF. The CDR3 region has the DNA TGTGCCAGCAGCTCCTCTAGCGGGGGGTTCTACAATGAGCAGTTCTTC.

The chain recombines TRBV7-3 with TRBJ2-2; D is perhaps TRBD2 (7 bases). This CDR3 contains 16 residues. Between the trimmed V and J ends, which lost 5 bases and 3 bases, there was a span of 16 bases. The germline gives CDR1 SGHTA, CDR2 FQGTGA. The CDR3 nucleotides are TGTGCCAGCAGCCGGGGAGGGGGGGCTTACACCGGGGAGCTGTTTTTT. Amino acid sequence: CASSRGGGAYTGELFF.

The chain uses TRBV28 and TRBJ2-7; 7 bases are a match to TRBD1. The CDR3 extends over 14 amino acids. Germline-derived CDR1 and CDR2 are MDHEN and SYDVKM. With 4 bases clipped from V and 0 bases from J, the junction kept 3 bases outside the gene matches. As DNA, the CDR3 is TGTGCCAGCAGTTCGGACAGGAGCTCCTACGAGCAGTACTTC. It is translated as CASSSDRSSYEQYF.

This clone was detected once. The V and J genes are TRBV7-8 and TRBJ2-3; 12 bases agree with TRBD1. Germline loops: CDR1 SGHVS, CDR2 FQNEAQ. The CDR3 has 16 residues. V lost 4 bases and J lost 2; bases outside the gene matches: 4. CDR3 residues: CASSSGQGALTDTQYF. CDR3 nucleotides: TGTGCCAGCAGCTCGGGACAGGGGGCTCTCACAGATACGCAGTATTTT. Supplemented by reference TRBV7-8 and TRBJ2-3, the full variable domain reads GAGVSQSPRYKVAKRGQDVALRCDPISGHVSLFWYQQALGQGPEFLTYFQNEAQLDKSGLPSDRFFAERPEGSVSTLKIQRTQQEDSAVYLCASSSGQGALTDTQYFGPGTRLTVL.

This sequence joins TRBV11-2 and TRBJ2-5; D might be TRBD1 (6 bases). The ends were cut back, 0 bases at V and 1 base at J, with 15 bases in the middle. This CDR3 is 17 amino acids long. Germline lookup yields CDR1 SGHAT and CDR2 FQNNGV. For the CDR3, the DNA is TGTGCCAGCAGCTTAGATACGGGACACTCTTCCCAAGAGACCCAGTACTTC. It translates to CASSLDTGHSSQETQYF.

This chain uses TRBV19 with TRBJ2-3, with 8 positions matching TRBD2. Germline trimming cut 3 bases from V and 6 bases from J; bases unmatched to any gene: 8. This CDR3 is 15 amino acids long. Germline CDR1 is LNHDA and CDR2 is SQIVND (reference sequence). The CDR3 reads CASSIGVAGRDTQYF. DNA of the CDR3: TGTGCCAGTAGTATTGGAGTAGCGGGAAGGGATACGCAGTATTTT.

The CDR3 loop reads CASSFDILTANTEAFF. The CDR3 coding sequence is TGTGCCAGCAGCTTCGATATTCTAACAGCGAACACTGAAGCTTTCTTT. V gene TRBV11-2 combines with J gene TRBJ1-1; no clear D gene. The CDR3 totals 16 residues. CDR1 and CDR2 (germline): SGHAT, FQNNGV. With 3 bases removed from V and 1 base from J, the gap between germline ends came to 15 bases.

V is TRBV7-9 and J is TRBJ2-5; 7 bases map to TRBD1. V dropped 5 bases and J dropped 2; count of bases not matched to a gene: 5. From germline, CDR1 is SEHNR and CDR2 FQNEAQ (reference sequence). CDR3 length equals 14 residues. The CDR3 spells CASSAWDSQETQYF. CDR3 in DNA: TGTGCCAGCAGCGCCTGGGACAGTCAAGAGACCCAGTACTTC.

This clone was observed once. V usage is TRBV12-5 and J usage is TRBJ2-3; 8 bases line up with TRBD2. The trim removed 6 bases at V and 10 bases at J, leaving 9 bases unmatched. Germline CDR1 LGHNT, CDR2 FRNRAP. This CDR3 region has 13 residues. DNA for the CDR3: TGTGCTAGTGGCTACGGGGGGGCTTTCCCGCAGTATTTT. Translated: CASGYGGAFPQYF.